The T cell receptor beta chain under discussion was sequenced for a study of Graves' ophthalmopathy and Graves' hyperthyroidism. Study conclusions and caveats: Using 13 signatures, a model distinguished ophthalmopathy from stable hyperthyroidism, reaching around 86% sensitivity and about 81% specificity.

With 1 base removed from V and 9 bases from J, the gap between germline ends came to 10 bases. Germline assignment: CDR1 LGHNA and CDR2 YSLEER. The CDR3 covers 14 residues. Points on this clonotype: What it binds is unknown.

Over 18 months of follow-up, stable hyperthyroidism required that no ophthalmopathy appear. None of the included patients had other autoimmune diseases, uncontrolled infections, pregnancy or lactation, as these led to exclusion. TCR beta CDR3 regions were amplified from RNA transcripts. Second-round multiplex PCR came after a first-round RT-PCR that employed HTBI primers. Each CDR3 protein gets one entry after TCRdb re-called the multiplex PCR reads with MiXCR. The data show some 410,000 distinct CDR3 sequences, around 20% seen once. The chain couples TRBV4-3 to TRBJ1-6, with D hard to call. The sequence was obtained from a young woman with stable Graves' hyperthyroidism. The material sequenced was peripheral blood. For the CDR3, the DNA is TGCGCCAGCAGCCAAGTCATTGCCCTTTCACCCCTCCACTTT. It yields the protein CASSQVIALSPLHF.